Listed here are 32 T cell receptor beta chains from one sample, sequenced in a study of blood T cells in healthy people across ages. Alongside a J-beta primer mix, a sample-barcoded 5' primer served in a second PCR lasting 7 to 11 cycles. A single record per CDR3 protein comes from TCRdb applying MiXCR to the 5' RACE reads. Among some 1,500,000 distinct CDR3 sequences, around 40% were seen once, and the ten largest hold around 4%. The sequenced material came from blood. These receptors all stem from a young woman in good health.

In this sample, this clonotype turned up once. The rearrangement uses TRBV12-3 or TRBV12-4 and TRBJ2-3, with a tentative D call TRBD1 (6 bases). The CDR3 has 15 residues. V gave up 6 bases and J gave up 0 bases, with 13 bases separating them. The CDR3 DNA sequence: TGTGCCAGCAGGGGGGACAAAACTAGCACAGATACGCAGTATTTT. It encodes CASRGDKTSTDTQYF.

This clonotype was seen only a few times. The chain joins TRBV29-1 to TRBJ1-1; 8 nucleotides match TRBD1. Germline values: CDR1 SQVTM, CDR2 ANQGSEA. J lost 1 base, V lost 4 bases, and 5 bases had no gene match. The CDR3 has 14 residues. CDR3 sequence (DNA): TGCAGCGTTGGGACAGGGTCTTCGAACACTGAAGCTTTCTTT. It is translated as CSVGTGSSNTEAFF.

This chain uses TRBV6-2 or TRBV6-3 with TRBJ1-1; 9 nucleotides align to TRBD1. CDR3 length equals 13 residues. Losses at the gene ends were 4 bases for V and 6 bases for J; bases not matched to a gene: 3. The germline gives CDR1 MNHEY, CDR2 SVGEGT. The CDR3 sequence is CASSSGQGPEAFF. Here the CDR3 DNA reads TGTGCCAGCAGTTCGGGACAGGGACCTGAAGCTTTCTTT.

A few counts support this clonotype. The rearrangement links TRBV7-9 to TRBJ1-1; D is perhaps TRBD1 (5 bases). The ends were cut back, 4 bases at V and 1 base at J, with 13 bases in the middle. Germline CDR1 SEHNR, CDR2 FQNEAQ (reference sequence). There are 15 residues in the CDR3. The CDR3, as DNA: TGTGCCAGCAGCTCAATATACGACAGGAACACTGAAGCTTTCTTT. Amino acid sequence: CASSSIYDRNTEAFF.

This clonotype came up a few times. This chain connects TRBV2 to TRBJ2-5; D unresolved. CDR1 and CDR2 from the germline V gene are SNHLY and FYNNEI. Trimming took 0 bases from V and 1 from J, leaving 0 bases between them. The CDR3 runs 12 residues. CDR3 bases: TGTGCCAGCAGTGAAGCCCAAGAGACCCAGTACTTC. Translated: CASSEAQETQYF.

The CDR3 reads CSARVEGQAFF. The CDR3 region has the DNA TGCAGCGCCCGGGTGGAGGGACAGGCGTTTTTT. The V gene is TRBV29-1, the J gene TRBJ1-4, with 8 nucleotides matching TRBD1. V shed 7 bases and J 16 bases; nucleotides not matched to a gene: 11. The CDR3 runs to 11 residues. CDR1 and CDR2 (germline): SQVTM, ANQGSEA.

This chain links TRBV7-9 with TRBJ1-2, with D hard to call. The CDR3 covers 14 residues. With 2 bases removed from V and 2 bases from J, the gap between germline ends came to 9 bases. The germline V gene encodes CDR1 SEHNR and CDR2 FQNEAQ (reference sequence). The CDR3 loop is CASSLKAANYGYTF. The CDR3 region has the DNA TGTGCCAGCAGCTTAAAGGCAGCGAACTATGGCTACACCTTC.

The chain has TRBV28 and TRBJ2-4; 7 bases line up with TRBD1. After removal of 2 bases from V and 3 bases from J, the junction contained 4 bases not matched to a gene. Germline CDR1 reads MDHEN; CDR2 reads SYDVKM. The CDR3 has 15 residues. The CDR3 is CASSLGTVVKNIQYF. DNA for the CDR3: TGTGCCAGCAGTTTAGGGACAGTCGTCAAAAACATTCAGTACTTC.

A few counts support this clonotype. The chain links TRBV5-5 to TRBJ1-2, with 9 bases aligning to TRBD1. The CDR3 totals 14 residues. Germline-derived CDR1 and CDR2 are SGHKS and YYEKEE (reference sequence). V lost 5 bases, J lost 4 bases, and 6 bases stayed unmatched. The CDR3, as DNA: TGTGCCAGCAGACCAACAGGGGGCAGCTATGGCTACACCTTC. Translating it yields CASRPTGGSYGYTF.

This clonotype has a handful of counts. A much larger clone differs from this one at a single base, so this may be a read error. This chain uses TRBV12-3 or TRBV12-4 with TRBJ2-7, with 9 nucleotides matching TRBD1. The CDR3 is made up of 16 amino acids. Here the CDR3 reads CAGSSPPGQGSYEQYF. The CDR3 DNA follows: TGTGCCGGCAGTTCCCCTCCGGGACAGGGTTCCTACGAGCAGTACTTC.

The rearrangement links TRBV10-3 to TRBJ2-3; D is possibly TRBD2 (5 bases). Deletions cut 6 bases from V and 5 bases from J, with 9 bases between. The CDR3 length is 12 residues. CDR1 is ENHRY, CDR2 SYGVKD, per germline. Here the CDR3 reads CAIRDEGDTQYF. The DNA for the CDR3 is TGTGCCATCAGGGACGAGGGAGATACGCAGTATTTT.

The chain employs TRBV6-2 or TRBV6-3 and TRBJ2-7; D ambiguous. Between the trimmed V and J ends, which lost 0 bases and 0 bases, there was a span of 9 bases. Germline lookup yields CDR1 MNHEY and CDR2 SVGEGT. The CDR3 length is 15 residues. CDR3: CASSYSMADSYEQYF. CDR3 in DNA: TGTGCCAGCAGTTACTCGATGGCTGACTCCTACGAGCAGTACTTC.

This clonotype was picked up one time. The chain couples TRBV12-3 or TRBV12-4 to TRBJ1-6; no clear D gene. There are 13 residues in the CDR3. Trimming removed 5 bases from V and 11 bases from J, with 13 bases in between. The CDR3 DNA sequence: TGTGCCAGCAGTGTAAACGGCCAGACACCCCTCCACTTT. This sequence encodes CASSVNGQTPLHF.

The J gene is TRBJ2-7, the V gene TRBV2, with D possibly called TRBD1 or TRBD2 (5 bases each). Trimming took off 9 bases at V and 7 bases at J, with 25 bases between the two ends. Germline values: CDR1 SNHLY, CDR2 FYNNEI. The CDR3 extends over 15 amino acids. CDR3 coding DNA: TGTGCCAGGCCAAAGAGGGACGGCTCCTACAATGAGCAGTACTTC. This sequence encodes CARPKRDGSYNEQYF.

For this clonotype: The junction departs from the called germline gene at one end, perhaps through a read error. DNA for the CDR3: TGTGCCAGCAGCCTTCCCCTCGGGGGAGATTCGCAGTATTTT. As protein: CASSLPLGGDSQYF. The V and J genes are TRBV13 and TRBJ2-3, with D perhaps TRBD2 (6 bases). The CDR3 sequence is 14 residues long. In germline, CDR1 is PRHDT, CDR2 FYEKMQ (reference sequence).

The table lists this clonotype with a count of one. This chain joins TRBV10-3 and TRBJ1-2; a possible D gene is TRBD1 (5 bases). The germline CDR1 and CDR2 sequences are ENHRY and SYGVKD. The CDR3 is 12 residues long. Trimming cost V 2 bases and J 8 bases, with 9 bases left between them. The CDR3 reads CAISEGREGYTF. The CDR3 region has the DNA TGTGCCATCAGTGAGGGCAGGGAGGGCTACACCTTC.

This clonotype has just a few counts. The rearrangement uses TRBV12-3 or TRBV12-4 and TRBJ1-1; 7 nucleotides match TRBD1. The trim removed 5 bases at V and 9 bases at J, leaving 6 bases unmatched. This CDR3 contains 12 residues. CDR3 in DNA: TGTGCCAGCAGTCTACAGGGGACTAAAGCTTTCTTT. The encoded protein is CASSLQGTKAFF.

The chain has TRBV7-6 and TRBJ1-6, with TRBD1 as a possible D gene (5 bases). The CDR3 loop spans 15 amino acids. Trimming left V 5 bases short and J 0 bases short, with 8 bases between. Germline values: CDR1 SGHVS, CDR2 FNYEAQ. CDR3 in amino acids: CASSVDTSYNSPLHF. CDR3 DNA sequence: TGTGCCAGCAGCGTGGACACCTCCTATAATTCACCCCTCCACTTT.

The CDR3 coding sequence is TGTGCCAGCAGTCGAATAGGGGACGGGGAGCTGTTTTTT. This encodes CASSRIGDGELFF. The chain is built from TRBV2 and TRBJ2-2, with D perhaps matching TRBD1 (5 bases). Trimming stripped 5 bases from V and 7 bases from J, with 11 bases between. Germline V gene data show CDR1 as SNHLY and CDR2 as FYNNEI. This CDR3 comprises 13 residues.

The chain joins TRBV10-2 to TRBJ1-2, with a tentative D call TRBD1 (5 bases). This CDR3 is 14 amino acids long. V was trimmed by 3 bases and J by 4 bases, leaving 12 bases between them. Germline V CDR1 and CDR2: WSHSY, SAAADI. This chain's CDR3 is CASSEYRQIYGYTF. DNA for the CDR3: TGCGCCAGCAGTGAATACAGGCAAATCTATGGCTACACCTTC.

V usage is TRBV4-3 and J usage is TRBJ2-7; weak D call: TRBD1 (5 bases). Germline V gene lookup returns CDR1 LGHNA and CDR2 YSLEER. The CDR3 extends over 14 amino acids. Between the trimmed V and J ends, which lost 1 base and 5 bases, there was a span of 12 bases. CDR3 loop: CASSQGQGPHEQYF. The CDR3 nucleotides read TGCGCCAGCAGCCAAGGGCAGGGCCCCCACGAGCAGTACTTC.

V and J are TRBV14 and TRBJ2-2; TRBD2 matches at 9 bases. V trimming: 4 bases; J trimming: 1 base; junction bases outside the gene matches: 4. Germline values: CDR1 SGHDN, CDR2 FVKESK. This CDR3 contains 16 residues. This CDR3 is CASSPLAGVNTGELFF. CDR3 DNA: TGTGCCAGCAGCCCCTTAGCGGGAGTGAACACCGGGGAGCTGTTTTTT.

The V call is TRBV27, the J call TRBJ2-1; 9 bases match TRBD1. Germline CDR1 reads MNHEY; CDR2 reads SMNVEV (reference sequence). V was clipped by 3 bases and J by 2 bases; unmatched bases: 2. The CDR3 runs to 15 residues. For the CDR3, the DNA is TGTGCCAGCAGTTTGACAGGGGGACCCTACAATGAGCAGTTCTTC. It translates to CASSLTGGPYNEQFF.

For the CDR3, the DNA is TGTGCCAGCAGGGGGGCGAAGGGCTACACCTTC. As protein: CASRGAKGYTF. The V gene is TRBV12-3 or TRBV12-4, the J gene TRBJ1-2, with D perhaps matching TRBD1 (6 bases). This CDR3 is built from 11 residues. V was clipped by 6 bases and J by 8 bases, with 10 bases between them.

DNA for the CDR3: TGTGCCAGCAGTAACCTAGACAGGGGTTATGGCTACACCTTC. This codes for CASSNLDRGYGYTF. The chain uses TRBV27 and TRBJ1-2; 8 bases map to TRBD1. The CDR3 covers 14 residues. The trim removed 5 bases at V and 5 bases at J, leaving 7 bases unmatched. Germline CDR1 MNHEY, CDR2 SMNVEV (reference sequence).

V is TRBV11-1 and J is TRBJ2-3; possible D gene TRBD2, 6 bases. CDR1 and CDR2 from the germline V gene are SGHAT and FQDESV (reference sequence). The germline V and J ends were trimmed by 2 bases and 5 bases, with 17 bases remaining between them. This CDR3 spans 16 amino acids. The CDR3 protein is CASSLRTGLLGDTQYF. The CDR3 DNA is TGTGCCAGCAGCTTACGTACCGGACTACTTGGAGATACGCAGTATTTT.

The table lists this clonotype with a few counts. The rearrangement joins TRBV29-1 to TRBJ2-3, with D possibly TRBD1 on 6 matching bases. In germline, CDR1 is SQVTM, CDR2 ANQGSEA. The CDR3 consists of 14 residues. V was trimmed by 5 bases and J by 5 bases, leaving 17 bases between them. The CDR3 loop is CSVSDRKRRDTQYF. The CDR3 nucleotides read TGCAGCGTTTCCGACAGGAAACGGCGAGATACGCAGTATTTT.

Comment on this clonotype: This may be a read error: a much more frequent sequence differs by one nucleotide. DNA of the CDR3: TGCAGTGCCGGGCCTCCGAATAGGACTGAGCAGTACTTC. It translates to CSAGPPNRTEQYF. The V and J genes are TRBV20-1 and TRBJ2-7; tentative D call: TRBD2 (5 bases). The CDR3 sequence is 13 residues long. Trimming removed 6 bases from V and 7 bases from J, with 19 bases in between. The V gene's germline CDR1 is DFQATT and CDR2 SNEGSKA (reference sequence).

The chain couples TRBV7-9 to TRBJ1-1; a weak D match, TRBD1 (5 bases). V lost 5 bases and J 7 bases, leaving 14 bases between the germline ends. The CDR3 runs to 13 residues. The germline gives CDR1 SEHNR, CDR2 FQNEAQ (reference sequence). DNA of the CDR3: TGTGCCAGCAGCAACACCCGGGACGGTGAAGCTTTCTTT. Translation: CASSNTRDGEAFF.

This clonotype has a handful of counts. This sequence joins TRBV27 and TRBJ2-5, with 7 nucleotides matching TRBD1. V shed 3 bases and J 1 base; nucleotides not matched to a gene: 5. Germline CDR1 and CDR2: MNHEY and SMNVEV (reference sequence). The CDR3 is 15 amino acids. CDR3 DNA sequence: TGTGCCAGCAGTTTTAATTACAGGGGCCAAGAGACCCAGTACTTC. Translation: CASSFNYRGQETQYF.

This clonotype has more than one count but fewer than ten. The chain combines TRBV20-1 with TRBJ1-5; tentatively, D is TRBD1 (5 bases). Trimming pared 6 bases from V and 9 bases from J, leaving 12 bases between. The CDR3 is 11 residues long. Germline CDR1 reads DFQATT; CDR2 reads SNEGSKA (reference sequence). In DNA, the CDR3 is TGCAGTGCCCAGCTTGGGGGGCCCCAGCATTTT. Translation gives CSAQLGGPQHF.

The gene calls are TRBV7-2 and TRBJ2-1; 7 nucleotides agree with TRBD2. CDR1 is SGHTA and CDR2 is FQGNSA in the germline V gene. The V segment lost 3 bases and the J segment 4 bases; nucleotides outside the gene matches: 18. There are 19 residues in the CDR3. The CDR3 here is CASSFSLASLAEAYNEQFF. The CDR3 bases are TGTGCCAGCAGCTTTAGTTTAGCTTCCCTAGCGGAGGCGTACAATGAGCAGTTCTTC.